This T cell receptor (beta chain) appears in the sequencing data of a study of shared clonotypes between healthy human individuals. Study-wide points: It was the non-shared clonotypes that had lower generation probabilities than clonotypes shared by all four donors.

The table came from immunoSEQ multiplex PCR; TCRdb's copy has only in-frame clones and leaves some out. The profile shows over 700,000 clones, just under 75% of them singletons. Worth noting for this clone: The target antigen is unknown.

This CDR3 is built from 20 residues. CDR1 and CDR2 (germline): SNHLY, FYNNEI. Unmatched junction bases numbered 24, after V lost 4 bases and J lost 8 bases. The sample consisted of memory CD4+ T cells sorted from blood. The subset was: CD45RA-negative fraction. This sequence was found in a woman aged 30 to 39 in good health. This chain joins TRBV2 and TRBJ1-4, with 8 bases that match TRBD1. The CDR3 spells CASSARIRDRGGRDKEKLFF. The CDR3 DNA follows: TGTGCCAGCAGTGCTCGCATTAGAGACAGGGGAGGGAGAGACAAGGAAAAACTGTTTTTT.